These 7 T cell receptor beta chains were sequenced from one sample in a study of identical twins. Using its own MiXCR run on the 5' RACE reads, TCRdb lists one record per CDR3 protein. The table includes fewer than 550,000 distinct CDR3 sequences, 15% detected once. In addition, the sample was reused for a study of yellow fever vaccine responses in identical twins.

The sample comprised CD4+ T cells sorted from blood. The receptors originated from a woman under 30 in good health.

V gene TRBV10-3 combines with J gene TRBJ2-7; 10 positions agree with TRBD1. The V gene end was trimmed by 0 bases and the J gene end by 2 bases; junction bases not matched to a gene: 1. This CDR3 comprises 15 residues. Looked up from germline, CDR1 is ENHRY and CDR2 is SYGVKD. The CDR3 sequence: CAISESGTGAYEQYF. The CDR3 DNA is TGTGCCATCAGTGAGTCCGGGACAGGGGCCTACGAGCAGTACTTC.

This clonotype showed up just a few times. This chain joins TRBV10-1 and TRBJ2-7, with D maybe TRBD2 (6 bases). Germline assignment: CDR1 WNHNN and CDR2 SYGVQD (reference sequence). CDR3 length equals 15 residues. V shed 0 bases and J shed 2 bases, with 11 bases lying between them. CDR3: CASSESGTGTYEQYF. The CDR3 coding sequence is TGCGCCAGCAGTGAGTCGGGGACTGGGACCTACGAGCAGTACTTC.

In this sample, this clonotype turned up a few times. The chain combines TRBV5-6 with TRBJ2-5; 10 bases fit TRBD1. Germline CDR1 is SGHDT and CDR2 is YYEEEE. CDR3 size: 17 residues. With V trimmed by 4 bases and J by 4 bases, 13 bases remained unmatched. Here the CDR3 DNA reads TGTGCCAGCAGCGGGAGACCGGGACAGGGGAGGGTAGAGACCCAGTACTTC. Protein: CASSGRPGQGRVETQYF.

This chain connects TRBV10-3 to TRBJ2-7, with D possibly matching TRBD2 (6 bases). The V gene lost 1 base and the J gene lost 6 bases, with 10 bases spanning the gap. Germline V gene sequence: CDR1 ENHRY, CDR2 SYGVKD. CDR3 size: 13 residues. The DNA for the CDR3 is TGTGCCATCAGTGAGTGGGCAGCGGGCGAGCAGTACTTC. Translation gives CAISEWAAGEQYF.

This clonotype was seen repeatedly, ten times or more. This rearrangement joins TRBV10-3 to TRBJ1-5; D remains ambiguous. V lost 7 bases and J lost 2, with 15 bases in between. The CDR3 sequence is 15 residues long. CDR1 and CDR2 (germline): ENHRY, SYGVKD. The chain's CDR3 is CAIKGAGIGNQPQHF. CDR3 coding DNA: TGTGCCATCAAGGGAGCAGGTATCGGCAATCAGCCCCAGCATTTT.

This clonotype has a handful of counts. The chain uses TRBV15 and TRBJ2-7; no firm D call. CDR1 LNHNV and CDR2 YYDKDF come from the germline V gene (reference sequence). CDR3 length: 13 residues. With 3 bases removed from V and 5 bases from J, the gap between germline ends came to 11 bases. CDR3 DNA: TGTGCCACCAGCAGTCCCCTAATTCACGAGCAGTACTTC. Translating it yields CATSSPLIHEQYF. Full variable domain (missing parts from reference TRBV15 and TRBJ2-7): DAMVIQNPRYQVTQFGKPVTLSCSQTLNHNVMYWYQQKSSQAPKLLFHYYDKDFNNEADTPDNFQSRRPNTSFCFLDIRSPGLGDTAMYLCATSSPLIHEQYFGPGTRLTVT.

Only a few counts were recorded for this clonotype. V usage is TRBV20-1 and J usage is TRBJ1-6; 12 positions match TRBD1. The CDR3 spans 13 residues. Looked up from germline, CDR1 is DFQATT and CDR2 is SNEGSKA (reference sequence). Trimming took 6 bases from V and 11 from J; bases not matched to a gene: 5. The CDR3 DNA follows: TGCAGTGCCCCGGGACAGGGGGCGGCACCCCTCCACTTT. Amino acid sequence: CSAPGQGAAPLHF.